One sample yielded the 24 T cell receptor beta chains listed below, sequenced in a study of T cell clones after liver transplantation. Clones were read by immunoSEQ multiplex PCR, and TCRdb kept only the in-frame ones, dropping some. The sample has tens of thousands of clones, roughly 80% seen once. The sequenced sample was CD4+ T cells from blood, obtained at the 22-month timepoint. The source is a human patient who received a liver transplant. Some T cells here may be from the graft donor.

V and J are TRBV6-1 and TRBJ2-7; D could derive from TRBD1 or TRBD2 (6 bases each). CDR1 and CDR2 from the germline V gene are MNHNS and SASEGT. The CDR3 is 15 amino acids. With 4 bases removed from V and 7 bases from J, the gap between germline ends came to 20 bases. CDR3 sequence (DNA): TGTGCCAGCAGTGTTTGGGGGGCCCAACTGGAGGAGCAGTACTTC. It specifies CASSVWGAQLEEQYF.

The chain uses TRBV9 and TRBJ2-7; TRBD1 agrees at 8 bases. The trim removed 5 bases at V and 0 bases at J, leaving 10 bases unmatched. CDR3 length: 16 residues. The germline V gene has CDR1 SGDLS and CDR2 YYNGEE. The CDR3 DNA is TGTGCCAGCAGTCCTAACAGGGGGTTCAGCTCCTACGAGCAGTACTTC. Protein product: CASSPNRGFSSYEQYF. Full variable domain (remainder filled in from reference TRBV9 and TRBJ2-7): DSGVTQTPKHLITATGQRVTLRCSPRSGDLSVYWYQQSLDQGLQFLIQYYNGEERAKGNILERFSAQQFPDLHSELNLSSLELGDSALYFCASSPNRGFSSYEQYFGPGTRLTVT.

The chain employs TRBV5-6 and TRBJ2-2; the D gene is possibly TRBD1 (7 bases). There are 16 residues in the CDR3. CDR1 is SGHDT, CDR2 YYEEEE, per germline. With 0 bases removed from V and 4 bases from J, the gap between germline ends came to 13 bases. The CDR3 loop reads CASSLEARGVTGELFF. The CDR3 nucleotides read TGTGCCAGCAGCTTGGAAGCCAGGGGGGTCACCGGGGAGCTGTTTTTT.

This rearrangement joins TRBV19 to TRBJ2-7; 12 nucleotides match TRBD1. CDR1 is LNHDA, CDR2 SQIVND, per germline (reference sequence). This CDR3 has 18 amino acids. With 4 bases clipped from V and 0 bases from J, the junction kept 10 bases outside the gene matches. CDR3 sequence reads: CASSSRDRGRTSSYEQYF. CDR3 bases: TGTGCCAGTAGTAGCCGGGACAGGGGGCGGACGAGCTCCTACGAGCAGTACTTC.

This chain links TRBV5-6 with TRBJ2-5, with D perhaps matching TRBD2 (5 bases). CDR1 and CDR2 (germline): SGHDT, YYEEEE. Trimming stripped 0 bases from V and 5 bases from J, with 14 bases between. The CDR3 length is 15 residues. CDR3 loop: CASSLDGLLRETQYF. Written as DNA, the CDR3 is TGTGCCAGCAGCTTGGATGGACTTCTTCGGGAGACCCAGTACTTC.

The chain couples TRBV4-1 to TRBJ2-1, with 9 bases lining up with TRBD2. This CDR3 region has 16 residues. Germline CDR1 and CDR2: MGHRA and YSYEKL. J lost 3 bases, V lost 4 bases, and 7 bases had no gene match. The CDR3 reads CASSPGTSSNYNEQFF. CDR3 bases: TGCGCCAGCAGCCCTGGGACTAGCAGCAACTACAATGAGCAGTTCTTC.

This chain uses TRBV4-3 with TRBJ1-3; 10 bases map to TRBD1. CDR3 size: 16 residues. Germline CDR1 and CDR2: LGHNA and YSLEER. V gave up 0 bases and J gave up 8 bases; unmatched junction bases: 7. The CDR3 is CASSQDFGQGGYTIYF. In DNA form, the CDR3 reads TGCGCCAGCAGCCAAGATTTCGGACAGGGGGGATACACCATATATTTT.

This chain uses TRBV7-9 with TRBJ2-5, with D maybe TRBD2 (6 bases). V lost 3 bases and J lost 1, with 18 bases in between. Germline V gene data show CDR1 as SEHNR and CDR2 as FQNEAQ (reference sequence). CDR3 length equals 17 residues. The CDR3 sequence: CASSLLFDSGFQETQYF. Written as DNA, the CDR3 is TGTGCCAGCAGCTTGTTATTCGATAGCGGTTTCCAAGAGACCCAGTACTTC. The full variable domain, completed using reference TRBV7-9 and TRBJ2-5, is DTGVSQNPRHKITKRGQNVTFRCDPISEHNRLYWYRQTLGQGPEFLTYFQNEAQLEKSRLLSDRFSAERPKGSFSTLEIQRTEQGDSAMYLCASSLLFDSGFQETQYFGPGTRLLVL.

This CDR3 reads CASLAGTLNTEAFF. Here the CDR3 DNA reads TGTGCCAGCTTGGCCGGGACTTTGAACACTGAAGCTTTCTTT. V is TRBV7-2 and J is TRBJ1-1, with D maybe TRBD1 (5 bases). V lost 8 bases, J lost 0 bases, and 13 bases lay in between. The CDR3 sequence is 14 residues long. From germline, CDR1 is SGHTA and CDR2 FQGNSA.

The CDR3 DNA follows: TGTGCCAGCAGTGAAGGGGACAGGGTGCAGGTTGAGCAGTTCTTC. Translating gives CASSEGDRVQVEQFF. V and J are TRBV2 and TRBJ2-1, with TRBD1 matching over 9 bases. Losses at the gene ends were 1 base for V and 9 bases for J; bases not matched to a gene: 7. The length of the CDR3 is 15 residues. CDR1 SNHLY and CDR2 FYNNEI come from the germline V gene. The whole variable domain, filled in from reference TRBV2 and TRBJ2-1, reads EPEVTQTPSHQVTQMGQEVILRCVPISNHLYFYWYRQILGQKVEFLVSFYNNEISEKSEIFDDQFSVERPDGSNFTLKIRSTKLEDSAMYFCASSEGDRVQVEQFFGPGTRLTVL.

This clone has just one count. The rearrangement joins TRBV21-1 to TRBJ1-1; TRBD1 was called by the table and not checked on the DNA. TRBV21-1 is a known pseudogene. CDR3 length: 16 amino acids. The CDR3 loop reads CASSKARTGWDTEAFF. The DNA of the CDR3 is TGTGCCAGCAGCAAAGCCCGGACAGGGTGGGACACTGAAGCTTTCTTT.

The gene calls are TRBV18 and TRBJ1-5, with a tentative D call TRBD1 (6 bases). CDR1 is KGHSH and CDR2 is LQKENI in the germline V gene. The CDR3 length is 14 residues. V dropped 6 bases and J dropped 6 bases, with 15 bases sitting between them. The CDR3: CASSPTGLGQPQHF. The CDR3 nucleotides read TGTGCCAGCTCTCCCACAGGGTTGGGTCAGCCCCAGCATTTT. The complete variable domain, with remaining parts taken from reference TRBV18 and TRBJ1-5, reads NAGVMQNPRHLVRRRGQEARLRCSPMKGHSHVYWYRQLPEEGLKFMVYLQKENIIDESGMPKERFSAEFPKEGPSILRIQQVVRGDSAAYFCASSPTGLGQPQHFGDGTRLSIL.

The CDR3, as DNA: TGTGCCAGCAGCTTCACTACCTACGAGCAGTACTTC. This sequence encodes CASSFTTYEQYF. The V and J genes are TRBV7-2 and TRBJ2-7; D gene uncertain. The germline V gene encodes CDR1 SGHTA and CDR2 FQGNSA. This CDR3 has 12 residues. V was pared by 3 bases and J by 2 bases, with 5 bases between.

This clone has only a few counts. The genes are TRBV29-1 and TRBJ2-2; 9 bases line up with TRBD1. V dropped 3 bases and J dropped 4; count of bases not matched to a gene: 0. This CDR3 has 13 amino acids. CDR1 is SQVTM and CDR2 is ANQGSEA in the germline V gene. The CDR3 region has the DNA TGCAGCGTTGAGACAGGGGGCACCGGGGAGCTGTTTTTT. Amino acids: CSVETGGTGELFF.

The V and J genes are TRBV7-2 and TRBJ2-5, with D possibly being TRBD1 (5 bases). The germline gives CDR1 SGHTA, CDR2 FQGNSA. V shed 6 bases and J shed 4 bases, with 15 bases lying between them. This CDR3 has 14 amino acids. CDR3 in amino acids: CASSTPTGPETQYF. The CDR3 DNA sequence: TGTGCCAGCAGTACCCCTACAGGCCCAGAGACCCAGTACTTC.

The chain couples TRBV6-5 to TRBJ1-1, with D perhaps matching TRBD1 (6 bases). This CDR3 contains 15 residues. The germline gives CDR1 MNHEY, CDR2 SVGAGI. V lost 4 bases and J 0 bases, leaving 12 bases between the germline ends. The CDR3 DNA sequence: TGTGCCAGCAGTTCGGGGACACGAATGAACACTGAAGCTTTCTTT. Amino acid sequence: CASSSGTRMNTEAFF.

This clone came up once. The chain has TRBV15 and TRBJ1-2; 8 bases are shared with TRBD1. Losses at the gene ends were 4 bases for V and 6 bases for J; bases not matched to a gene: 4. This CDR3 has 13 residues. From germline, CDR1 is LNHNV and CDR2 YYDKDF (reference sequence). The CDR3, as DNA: TGTGCCACCAGCACCGGACAGGGAAATGGCTACACCTTC. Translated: CATSTGQGNGYTF.

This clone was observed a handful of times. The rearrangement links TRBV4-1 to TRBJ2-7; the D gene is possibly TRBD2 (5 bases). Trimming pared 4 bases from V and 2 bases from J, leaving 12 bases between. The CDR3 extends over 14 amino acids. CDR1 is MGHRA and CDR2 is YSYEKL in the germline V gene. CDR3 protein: CASSPGGFTYEQYF. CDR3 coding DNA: TGCGCCAGCAGCCCCGGCGGGTTCACCTACGAGCAGTACTTC.

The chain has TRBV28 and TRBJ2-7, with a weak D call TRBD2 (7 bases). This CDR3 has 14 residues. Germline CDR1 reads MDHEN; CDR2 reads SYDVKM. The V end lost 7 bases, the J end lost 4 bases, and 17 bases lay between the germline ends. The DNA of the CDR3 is TGTGCCAGCACCATAGGGGGGGAACGGTACGAGCAGTACTTC. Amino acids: CASTIGGERYEQYF.

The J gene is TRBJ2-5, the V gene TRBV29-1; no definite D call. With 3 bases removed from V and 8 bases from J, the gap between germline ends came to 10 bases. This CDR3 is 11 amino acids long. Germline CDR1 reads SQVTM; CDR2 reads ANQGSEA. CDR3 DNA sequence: TGCAGCGTTGAGTCCCTATCTACCCAGTACTTC. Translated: CSVESLSTQYF.

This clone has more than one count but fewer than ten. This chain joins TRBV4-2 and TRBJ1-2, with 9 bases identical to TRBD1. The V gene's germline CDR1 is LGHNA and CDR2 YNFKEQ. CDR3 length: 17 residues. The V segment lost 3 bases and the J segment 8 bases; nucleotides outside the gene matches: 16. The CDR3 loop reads CASSHRGTGTIEGGYTF. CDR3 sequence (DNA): TGTGCCAGCAGCCACCGTGGGACAGGGACCATCGAAGGAGGCTACACCTTC.

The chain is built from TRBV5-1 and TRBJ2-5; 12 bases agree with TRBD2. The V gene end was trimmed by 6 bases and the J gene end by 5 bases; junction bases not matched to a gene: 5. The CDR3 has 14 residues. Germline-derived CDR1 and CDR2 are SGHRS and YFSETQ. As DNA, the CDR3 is TGCGCCAGCAAAGTGACTAGCGGGAGTGAGACCCAGTACTTC. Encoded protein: CASKVTSGSETQYF.

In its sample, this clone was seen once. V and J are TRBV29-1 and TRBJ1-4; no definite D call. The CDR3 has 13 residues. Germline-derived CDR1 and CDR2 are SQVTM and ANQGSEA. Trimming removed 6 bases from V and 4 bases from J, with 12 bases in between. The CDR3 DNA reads TGCAGCGTGATGGACGGCATTAATGAAAAACTGTTTTTT. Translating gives CSVMDGINEKLFF.

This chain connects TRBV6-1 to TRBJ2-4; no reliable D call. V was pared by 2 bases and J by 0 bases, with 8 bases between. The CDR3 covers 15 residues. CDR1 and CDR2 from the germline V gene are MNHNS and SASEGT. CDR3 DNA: TGTGCCAGCAGTGAACTCTGGTCAGCCAAAAACATTCAGTACTTC. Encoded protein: CASSELWSAKNIQYF.